This section outlines one T cell receptor (beta chain) sequence together with its context. Antigen unknown. The source of the sample is a study of blood T cells in healthy people across ages. Study-level findings and limits: It was the long-lived donors that had more naive CD4+ cells and higher diversity than aged donors.

A second PCR of about 7 to 11 cycles used a sample-barcoded 5' primer and a J-beta primer mix. Via MiXCR, TCRdb re-called the 5' RACE reads, giving one row per CDR3 protein. The sample has 700,000 to 900,000 distinct CDR3 sequences, more than 25% seen once; the top ten hold less than 3.5%. Germline V gives CDR1 SGHTA, CDR2 FQGNSA. The V and J ends lost 2 bases and 10 bases, in that order; junction bases with no gene match: 3. The length of the CDR3 is 13 residues. The sample also formed part of further work on T cells of mothers and their children. That source adds: From each mother came over 9 million TCR beta CDR3 reads, and from each child came approximately 2.8 million. In both related and unrelated pairs, TCR recombination output is shaped similarly by thymic selection. An overlap that was slightly higher, though non-significant, was seen in related mother-child pairs versus unrelated pairs.

This receptor was taken from a boy younger than 18 in good health. This rearrangement joins TRBV7-2 to TRBJ2-3; 10 bases are a match to TRBD2. Input material: blood. CDR3 DNA sequence: TGTGCCAGCAGCTTACCCGGGACTAGCGCGCAGTATTTT. Translated, it gives CASSLPGTSAQYF.